The 16 T cell receptor beta chains in this list originate from one sample, sequenced in a study of shared clonotypes between healthy human individuals (dated by TCRdb to the early 2020s). The method behind the library was the immunoSEQ multiplex PCR assay. TCRdb provides this immuneACCESS table in a form limited to in-frame rearrangements. Some clones are lacking; in checked studies, under half of them reflect an unresolved V gene, and why the rest are absent is not known. The sample includes 730,000 or so clones, with around 72% observed a single time. The ten largest make up approximately 2% of the sample. Input material: memory CD4+ T cells sorted from blood. Taken with the paper, the label for cell subset or site translates to: CD45RA-negative fraction. All receptors derive from a woman aged 25 to 39 in good health.

This clone was detected a few times. The sample has other DNA sequences that encode this CDR3 too. This rearrangement joins TRBV28 to TRBJ1-2, with 7 bases identical to TRBD1. Germline V gene data show CDR1 as MDHEN and CDR2 as SYDVKM. Trimming at V came to 6 bases and at J to 3 bases, leaving 7 bases not matched to a gene. CDR3 length: 14 amino acids. The CDR3 nucleotides read TGTGCCAGCAGGAGGACAGGCGGGGACTATGGCTACACCTTC. Its protein product is CASRRTGGDYGYTF.

CDR3 DNA sequence: TGCGCCAGCAGGGACCTAGGGGCTACCCCTTCCTACGAGCAGTACTTC. Residues: CASRDLGATPSYEQYF. This chain uses TRBV10-2 with TRBJ2-7; a weak D match, TRBD1 (5 bases). The CDR3 sequence is 16 residues long. V lost 6 bases, J lost 1 base, and 19 bases lay in between. Germline V gene data show CDR1 as WSHSY and CDR2 as SAAADI.

The rearrangement links TRBV4-2 to TRBJ1-2; TRBD1 matches at 8 bases. The CDR3 is made up of 17 amino acids. V shed 0 bases, J shed 5 bases, and the junction held 11 bases outside the gene matches. Germline lookup yields CDR1 LGHNA and CDR2 YNFKEQ. The DNA of the CDR3 is TGTGCCAGCAGCCAAGATTGGTACGAGCAGGGGGCATATGGCTACACCTTC. Translated, it gives CASSQDWYEQGAYGYTF.

This clone was counted between two and nine times. This chain connects TRBV7-9 to TRBJ1-2, with D unclear. Per the germline V gene, CDR1 is SEHNR and CDR2 is FQNEAQ (reference sequence). The ends were cut back, 3 bases at V and 8 bases at J, with 10 bases in the middle. The CDR3 totals 12 residues. CDR3 nucleotide sequence: TGTGCCAGCAGCTTGAACTTGGGGGGCTACACCTTC. This encodes CASSLNLGGYTF.

J is TRBJ2-1 and V is TRBV18, with 8 positions matching TRBD2. Germline lookup yields CDR1 KGHSH and CDR2 LQKENI. V trimming: 5 bases; J trimming: 4 bases; junction bases outside the gene matches: 10. The CDR3 is made up of 16 amino acids. CDR3 DNA: TGTGCCAGCTCAAAAAAGCGGGAGCGAGGGTACAATGAGCAGTTCTTC. Amino acids: CASSKKRERGYNEQFF.

This clone was counted only a few times. CDR3 amino acids: CASSSSWLDWRQFF. The CDR3 DNA sequence: TGTGCCAGCTCATCCTCTTGGCTGGACTGGCGACAGTTCTTC. The genes are TRBV18 and TRBJ2-1, with a tentative D call TRBD2 (5 bases). Between the trimmed V and J ends, which lost 5 bases and 13 bases, there was a span of 21 bases. This CDR3 is 14 amino acids long. Germline CDR1 reads KGHSH; CDR2 reads LQKENI.

The J gene is TRBJ2-3, the V gene TRBV14; no reliable D call. Germline V gene sequence: CDR1 SGHDN, CDR2 FVKESK. The CDR3 is 11 residues long. V shed 1 base and J shed 8 bases, with 4 bases lying between them. CDR3 DNA: TGTGCCAGCAGCCAAGCCCGTACGCAGTATTTT. Residues: CASSQARTQYF.

This clone has a count of ten or more. The V and J genes are TRBV2 and TRBJ2-7; weak D call: TRBD1 (6 bases). Per the germline V gene, CDR1 is SNHLY and CDR2 is FYNNEI. With 9 bases removed from V and 7 bases from J, the gap between germline ends came to 22 bases. The CDR3 runs 14 residues. The CDR3, as DNA: TGTGCCAGTATACGGCCCACAGGGTTCGGGGAGCAGTACTTC. Protein product: CASIRPTGFGEQYF.

The rearrangement joins TRBV4-1 to TRBJ2-5, with TRBD2 matching over 7 bases. Judging by the DNA end, TRBJ2-7 fits better; the J call may be wrong. The CDR3 runs to 13 residues. The germline gives CDR1 MGHRA, CDR2 YSYEKL. The CDR3, as DNA: TGCGCCAGCAGCCTGACTAGCCGCTACGAGCAGTACTTC. It is translated as CASSLTSRYEQYF.

The chain carries TRBV7-6 and TRBJ1-2; possibly TRBD1 for D (6 bases). The CDR3 sequence is 12 residues long. CDR1 is SGHVS, CDR2 FNYEAQ, per germline. Trimming took 4 bases from V and 5 from J, leaving 8 bases between them. The CDR3 sequence is CASSSTGYGYTF. The CDR3 bases are TGTGCCAGCAGCTCGACAGGTTATGGCTACACCTTC.

The V gene is TRBV27, the J gene TRBJ1-2; D not certain. The CDR3 consists of 12 residues. CDR1 and CDR2 from the germline V gene are MNHEY and SMNVEV (reference sequence). Trimming shortened V by 6 bases and J by 2 bases, and 7 bases separated the two germline ends. The CDR3 DNA follows: TGTGCCAGCAGGGCCAGAAACTATGGCTACACCTTC. Its translation is CASRARNYGYTF.

The chain has TRBV5-4 and TRBJ2-5, with a weak D call TRBD1 (6 bases). Germline V gene sequence: CDR1 SGHNT, CDR2 YYREEE (reference sequence). The CDR3 contains 14 residues. Deletions cut 6 bases from V and 4 bases from J, with 16 bases between. This CDR3 reads CASTEPGHRETQYF. Written as DNA, the CDR3 is TGTGCCAGCACCGAGCCGGGACATCGAGAGACCCAGTACTTC.

The chain employs TRBV5-4 and TRBJ2-3; D remains ambiguous. V lost 0 bases and J lost 0, with 8 bases in between. Germline V gene sequence: CDR1 SGHNT, CDR2 YYREEE (reference sequence). The CDR3 sequence is 15 residues long. The CDR3 bases are TGTGCCAGCAGCTTGGGTTCTACCAGCACAGATACGCAGTATTTT. Its protein is CASSLGSTSTDTQYF.

The chain uses TRBV11-3 and TRBJ2-3; 7 bases agree with TRBD1. V was clipped by 6 bases and J by 3 bases; unmatched bases: 12. The CDR3 is 16 residues long. Germline V gene sequence: CDR1 SGHNT, CDR2 YENEEA. As DNA, the CDR3 is TGTGCCAGCAGTTCCCTCCGGGACAGTCCTACAGATACGCAGTATTTT. Translating gives CASSSLRDSPTDTQYF. The full variable domain, rest sourced from reference TRBV11-3 and TRBJ2-3, is EAGVVQSPRYKIIEKKQPVAFWCNPISGHNTLYWYLQNLGQGPELLIRYENEEAVDDSQLPKDRFSAERLKGVDSTLKIQPAELGDSAVYLCASSSLRDSPTDTQYFGPGTRLTVL.

The chain combines TRBV21-1 with TRBJ2-1; the table's D call TRBD2 went unverified against the DNA. TRBV21-1 counts as a pseudogene. The CDR3 is 23 residues long. CDR3 residues: CASSKVGTRPRLAGGPGDNEQFF. The DNA for the CDR3 is TGTGCCAGCAGCAAAGTCGGGACACGTCCCCGACTAGCGGGAGGGCCTGGTGACAATGAGCAGTTCTTC.

Only a few counts were recorded for this clone. The chain combines TRBV4-1 with TRBJ2-5; 10 nucleotides line up with TRBD2. CDR1 is MGHRA, CDR2 YSYEKL, per germline. The length of the CDR3 is 17 residues. V lost 7 bases to trimming and J lost 3 bases; unmatched junction nucleotides: 14. The CDR3, as DNA: TGCGCCAGCACTAGCGGGAGATGGAGTTCGCGTGAAGAGACCCAGTACTTC. Its translation: CASTSGRWSSREETQYF.